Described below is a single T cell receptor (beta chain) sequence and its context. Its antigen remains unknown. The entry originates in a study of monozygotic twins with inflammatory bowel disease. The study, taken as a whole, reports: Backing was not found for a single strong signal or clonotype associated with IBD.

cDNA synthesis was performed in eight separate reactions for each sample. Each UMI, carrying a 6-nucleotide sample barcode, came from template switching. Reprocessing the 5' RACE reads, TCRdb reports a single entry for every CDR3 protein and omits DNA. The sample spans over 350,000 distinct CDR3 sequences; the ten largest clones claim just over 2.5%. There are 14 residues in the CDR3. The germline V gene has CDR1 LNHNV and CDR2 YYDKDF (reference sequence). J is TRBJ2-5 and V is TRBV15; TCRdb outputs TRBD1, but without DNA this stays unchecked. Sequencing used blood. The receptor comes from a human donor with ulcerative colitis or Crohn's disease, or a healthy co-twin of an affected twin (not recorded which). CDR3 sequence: CATSRSPGKETQYF.